This T cell receptor (beta chain) was identified in a study of cytomegalovirus exposure and HLA in healthy donors. About the research overall: Later analysis reported that the roughly 120 validation repertoires shared the platform of the 600 to 750 first-cohort repertoires.

In regard to this clone: Its antigen remains unknown.

Notes on the study in general: Rare TCR sequences dominated, though some public TCRs recurred in many donors.

In germline, CDR1 is MNHEY, CDR2 SVGAGI. The CDR3 is 12 residues long. V gave up 5 bases and J gave up 13 bases, with 15 bases separating them. This table comes from immunoSEQ multiplex PCR, and its TCRdb copy is limited to in-frame clones, with some not included. The table records approximately 98,000 clones, 90% to 96% of them present only once. The sequence was obtained from a young woman in good health and CMV-seronegative. The chain recombines TRBV6-5 with TRBJ2-4; a possible D gene is TRBD1 (6 bases). Sequencing was done on a sample of PBMCs. Written as DNA, the CDR3 is TGTGCCAGCAGTCCCGGACAGTCCGGGCAGTACTTC. Its translation: CASSPGQSGQYF.